This T cell receptor beta chain was identified in a study of CD8 T cells in Susac syndrome (dated by TCRdb to about 2019). In the study overall: Among the Susac syndrome patients who were sequenced, clinically active disease was present in about six and clinical remission was observed in eight or nine. Susac syndrome patients were therapy-naive, on corticosteroids (some also receiving IVIg), or on IVIg alone at blood withdrawal. Repertoire sequencing was used to test whether CD8+ T cell activation and differentiation in Susac syndrome was antigen driven. The study compared CD8+ T cell repertoire clonality among about a dozen healthy donors, about 14 Susac syndrome patients and about 16 multiple sclerosis patients. Paper-wide results and their limitations: Approximately 17 and five Susac-specific public clones were found in the total CD8+ and CD8+ TEMRA repertoires, respectively. Clonal expansion was observed in Susac syndrome CD8+ repertoires, with the highest expansion in CD8+ TEMRA cells and greater expansion in clinically active than in remitting patients. The number of individuals in the TCR sequencing and HLA analysis was acknowledged as relatively small.

RNA was extracted using the RNeasy kit, and about 0.45 to 1 ug of the RNA was reverse transcribed with random hexamers. The immunoSEQ multiplex PCR assay, which covers 54 Vbeta and 13 Jbeta segments, was used to amplify TCR beta CDR3 regions. To correct PCR amplification bias, a synthetic template baseline was used for both primer optimization and computational correction. Turning to the authors' computational methods: Reads were annotated to V, D and J genes according to IMGT and were analyzed with immunoSEQ Analyzer, with only productive sequences retained. To calculate clonality, Shannon entropy was normalized by log2 of the number of productive unique sequences and then subtracted from one. For each patient and control, public and private clones were evaluated within the 100 most prevalent clones. Susac-specific clones were defined as absent from healthy and MS cohorts, around 1,000 published viral clones and other ImmuneACCESS disease sequences. In-frame beta chains were kept once TCRdb had trimmed the public reads at Q25 with fastp and called clones with MiXCR. A single entry per CDR3 protein holds the most common genes and DNA from its merged rows. These V and J calls rely on TCRdb rather than the paper's analysis. This sample gives fewer than 80,000 distinct CDR3 sequences in total; around 94% of them show up just once. The ten largest clonotypes hold about 0.5% of the sample.

Peripheral blood CD8+ and CD4+ T cells from healthy donors, Susac syndrome patients and multiple sclerosis patients were profiled by high-throughput TCR beta sequencing. Susac syndrome patients met recently defined diagnostic criteria for definite or probable disease. CD8+ TEMRA cells were enriched by FACS, while bulk CD8+ and CD4+ T cells were purified by magnetic negative isolation. Blood was drawn into EDTA tubes, processed within 24 hours, and PBMCs were isolated by density gradient centrifugation. PBMCs intended for TCR sequencing were cryopreserved in liquid nitrogen and were subsequently thawed in a 37 degrees C water bath. Purity of sorted or isolated CD4+, CD8+ and CD8+ TEMRA cells was at least 90%. As concerns this clonotype: The specificity of this receptor is unknown. There are no base qualities to consult, and no much larger clone falls within one base.

The CDR3 numbers 14 residues from cysteine through phenylalanine. Here the CDR3 DNA is all that survives: 42 bases in frame from base 1. The germline V gene encodes CDR1 DFQATT and CDR2 SNEGSKA (reference sequence). V lost 3 bases and J lost 2 bases; the stretch between them is 14 bases long. Rearrangement joined TRBV20-1 to TRBJ2-7; no D gene call is confident. The sample consisted of CD8+ T cells from PBMCs. The source of this sequence is a human donor with Susac syndrome. The sequenced DNA: TGCAGTGCTAGGAAAATGACGGATACCTACGAGCAGTACTTC. Its protein product is CSARKMTDTYEQYF.